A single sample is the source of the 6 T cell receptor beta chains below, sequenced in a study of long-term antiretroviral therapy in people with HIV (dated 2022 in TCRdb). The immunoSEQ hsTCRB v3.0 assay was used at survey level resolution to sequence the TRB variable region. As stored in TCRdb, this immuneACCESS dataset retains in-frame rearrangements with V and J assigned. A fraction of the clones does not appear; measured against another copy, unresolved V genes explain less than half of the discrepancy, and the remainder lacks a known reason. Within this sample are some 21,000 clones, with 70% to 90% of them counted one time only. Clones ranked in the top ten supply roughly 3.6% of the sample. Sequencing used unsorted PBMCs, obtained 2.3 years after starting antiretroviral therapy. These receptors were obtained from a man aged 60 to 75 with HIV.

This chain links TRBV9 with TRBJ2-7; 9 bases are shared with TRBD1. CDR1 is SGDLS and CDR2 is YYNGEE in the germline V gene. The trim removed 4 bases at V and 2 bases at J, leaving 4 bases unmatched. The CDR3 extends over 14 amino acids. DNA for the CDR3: TGTGCCAGCAGCATCGGGACAGGGACCTACGAGCAGTACTTC. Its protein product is CASSIGTGTYEQYF. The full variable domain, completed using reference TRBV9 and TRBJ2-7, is DSGVTQTPKHLITATGQRVTLRCSPRSGDLSVYWYQQSLDQGLQFLIQYYNGEERAKGNILERFSAQQFPDLHSELNLSSLELGDSALYFCASSIGTGTYEQYFGPGTRLTVT.

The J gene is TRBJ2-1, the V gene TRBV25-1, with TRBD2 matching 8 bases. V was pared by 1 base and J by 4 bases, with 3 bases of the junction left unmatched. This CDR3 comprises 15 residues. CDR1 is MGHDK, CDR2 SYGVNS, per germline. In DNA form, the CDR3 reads TGTGCCAGCAGTGAATGGGGCGGGGGGTACAATGAGCAGTTCTTC. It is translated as CASSEWGGGYNEQFF.

DNA of the CDR3: TGTGCCAGTAGTATCAAATGGGACACCTCAACTAATGAAAAACTGTTTTTT. Its protein product is CASSIKWDTSTNEKLFF. The genes are TRBV19 and TRBJ1-4, with D perhaps TRBD1 (6 bases). Trimming cost V 3 bases and J 0 bases, with 14 bases left between them. Germline V gives CDR1 LNHDA, CDR2 SQIVND (reference sequence). The CDR3 covers 17 residues. Full variable domain (remainder filled in from reference TRBV19 and TRBJ1-4): DGGITQSPKYLFRKEGQNVTLSCEQNLNHDAMYWYRQDPGQGLRLIYYSQIVNDFQKGDIAEGYSVSREKKESFPLTVTSAQKNPTAFYLCASSIKWDTSTNEKLFFGSGTQLSVL.

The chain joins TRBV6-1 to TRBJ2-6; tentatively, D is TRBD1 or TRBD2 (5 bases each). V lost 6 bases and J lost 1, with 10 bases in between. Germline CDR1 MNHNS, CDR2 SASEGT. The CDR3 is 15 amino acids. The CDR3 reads CASRDWTSGANVLTF. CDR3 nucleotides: TGTGCCAGCAGGGACTGGACATCTGGGGCCAACGTCCTGACTTTC.

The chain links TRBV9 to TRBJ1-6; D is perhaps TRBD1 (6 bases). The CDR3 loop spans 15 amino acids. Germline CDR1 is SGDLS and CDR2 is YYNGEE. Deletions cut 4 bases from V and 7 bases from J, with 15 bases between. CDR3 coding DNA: TGTGCCAGCAGCCCTTCAGGGGTTCAGAATTCACCCCTCCACTTT. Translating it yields CASSPSGVQNSPLHF. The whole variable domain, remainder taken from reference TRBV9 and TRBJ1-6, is DSGVTQTPKHLITATGQRVTLRCSPRSGDLSVYWYQQSLDQGLQFLIQYYNGEERAKGNILERFSAQQFPDLHSELNLSSLELGDSALYFCASSPSGVQNSPLHFGNGTRLTVT.

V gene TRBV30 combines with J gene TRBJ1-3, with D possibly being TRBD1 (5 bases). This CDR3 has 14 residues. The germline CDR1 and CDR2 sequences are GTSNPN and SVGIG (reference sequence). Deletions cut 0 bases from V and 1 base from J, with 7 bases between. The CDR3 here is CAWSVGTSGNTIYF. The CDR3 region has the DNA TGTGCCTGGAGTGTCGGGACTTCTGGAAACACCATATATTTT.